This entry describes one TCR beta chain. The method was immunoSEQ multiplex PCR; TCRdb's version includes in-frame clones alone and lacks a portion of them. The top ten clones hold about an eighth of a sample with approximately 69,000 clones, approximately 80% of them seen once. This entry comes from a study of blood T cell repertoires in COVID-19. Material for sequencing was peripheral blood. This TCR was recovered from a man aged 50 or older with COVID-19, enrolled during active disease.

The CDR3 loop reads CASPNPRGTEAFF. The CDR3 nucleotides are TGTGCCAGCCCCAACCCTCGGGGAACTGAAGCTTTCTTT. The chain combines TRBV28 with TRBJ1-1, with D unresolved. CDR3 length equals 13 residues. Per germline, CDR1 MDHEN and CDR2 SYDVKM. The ends were cut back, 8 bases at V and 5 bases at J, with 15 bases in the middle.